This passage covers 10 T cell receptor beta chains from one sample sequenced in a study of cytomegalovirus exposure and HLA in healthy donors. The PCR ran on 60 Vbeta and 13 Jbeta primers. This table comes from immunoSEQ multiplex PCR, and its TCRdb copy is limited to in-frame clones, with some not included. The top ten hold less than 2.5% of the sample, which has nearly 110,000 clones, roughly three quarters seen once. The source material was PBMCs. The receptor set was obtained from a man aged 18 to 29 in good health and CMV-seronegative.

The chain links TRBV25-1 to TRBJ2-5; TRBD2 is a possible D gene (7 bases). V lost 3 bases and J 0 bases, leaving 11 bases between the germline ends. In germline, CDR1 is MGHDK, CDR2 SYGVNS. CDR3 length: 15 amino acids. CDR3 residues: CASSDVGGHQETQYF. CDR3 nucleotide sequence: TGTGCCAGCAGTGACGTGGGGGGGCACCAAGAGACCCAGTACTTC.

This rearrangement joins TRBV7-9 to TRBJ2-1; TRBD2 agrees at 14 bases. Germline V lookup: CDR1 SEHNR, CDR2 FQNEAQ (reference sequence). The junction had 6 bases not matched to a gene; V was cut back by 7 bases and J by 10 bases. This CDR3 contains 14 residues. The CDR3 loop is CASTVWTSGGEQFF. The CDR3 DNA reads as TGTGCCAGCACAGTCTGGACTAGCGGGGGGGAGCAGTTCTTC.

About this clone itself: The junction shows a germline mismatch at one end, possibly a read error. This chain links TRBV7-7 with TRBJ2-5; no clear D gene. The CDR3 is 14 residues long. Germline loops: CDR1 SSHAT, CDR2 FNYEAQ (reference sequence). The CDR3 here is CASSPSQVKETQYF. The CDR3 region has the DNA TGTGCTAGCAGCCCTTCACAAGTCAAAGAGACCCAGTACTTC.

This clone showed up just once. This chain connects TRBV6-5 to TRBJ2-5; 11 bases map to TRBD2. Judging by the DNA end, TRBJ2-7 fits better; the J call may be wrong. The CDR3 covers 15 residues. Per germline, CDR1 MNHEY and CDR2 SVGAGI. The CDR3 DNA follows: TGTGCCAGCAGATTTAGCGGGGGGGCGTCCTACGAGCAGTACTTC. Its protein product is CASRFSGGASYEQYF.

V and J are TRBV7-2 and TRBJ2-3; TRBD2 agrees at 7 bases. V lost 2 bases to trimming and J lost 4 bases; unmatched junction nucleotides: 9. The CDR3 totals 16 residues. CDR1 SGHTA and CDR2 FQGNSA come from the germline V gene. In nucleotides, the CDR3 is TGTGCCAGCAGCTTATGGGGCGGGGGTGGCGCAGATACGCAGTATTTT. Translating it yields CASSLWGGGGADTQYF. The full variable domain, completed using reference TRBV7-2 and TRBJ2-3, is GAGVSQSPSNKVTEKGKDVELRCDPISGHTALYWYRQSLGQGLEFLIYFQGNSAPDKSGLPSDRFSAERTGGSVSTLTIQRTQQEDSAVYLCASSLWGGGGADTQYFGPGTRLTVL.

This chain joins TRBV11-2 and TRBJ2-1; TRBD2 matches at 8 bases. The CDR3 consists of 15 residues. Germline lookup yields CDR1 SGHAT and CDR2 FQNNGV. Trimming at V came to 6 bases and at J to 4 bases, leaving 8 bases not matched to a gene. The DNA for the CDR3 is TGTGCCAGCAGAACGATTAGCGGGAATTACAATGAGCAGTTCTTC. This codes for CASRTISGNYNEQFF.

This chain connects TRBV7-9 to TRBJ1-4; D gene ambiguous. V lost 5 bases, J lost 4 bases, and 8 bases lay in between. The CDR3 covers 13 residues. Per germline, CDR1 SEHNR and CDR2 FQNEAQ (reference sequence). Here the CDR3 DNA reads TGTGCCAGCAGCCTCGGGAGTAATGAAAAACTGTTTTTT. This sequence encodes CASSLGSNEKLFF.

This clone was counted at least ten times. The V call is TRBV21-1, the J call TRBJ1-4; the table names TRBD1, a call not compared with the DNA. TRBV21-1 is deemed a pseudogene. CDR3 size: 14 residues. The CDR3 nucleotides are TGTGCCAGCAGCAAAGGGCCAACTAATGAAAAACTGTTTTTT. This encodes CASSKGPTNEKLFF.

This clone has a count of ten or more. DNA of the CDR3: TGCGCCAGCAGCCAAGTGGGGACAGATTACGGAAAACTGTTTTTT. It translates to CASSQVGTDYGKLFF. The V and J genes are TRBV4-1 and TRBJ1-4; TRBD1 agrees at 7 bases. The CDR3 spans 15 residues. Trimming cost V 1 base and J 10 bases; bases outside gene matches: 9. The germline CDR1 and CDR2 sequences are MGHRA and YSYEKL.

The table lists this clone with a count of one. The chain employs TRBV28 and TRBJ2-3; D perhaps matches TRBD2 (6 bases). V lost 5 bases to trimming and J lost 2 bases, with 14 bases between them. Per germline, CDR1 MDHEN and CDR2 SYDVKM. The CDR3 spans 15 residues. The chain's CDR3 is CASSLPAGTTDTQYF. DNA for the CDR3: TGTGCCAGCAGTCTCCCGGCGGGGACCACAGATACGCAGTATTTT. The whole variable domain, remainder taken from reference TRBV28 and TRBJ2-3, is DVKVTQSSRYLVKRTGEKVFLECVQDMDHENMFWYRQDPGLGLRLIYFSYDVKMKEKGDIPEGYSVSREKKERFSLILESASTNQTSMYLCASSLPAGTTDTQYFGPGTRLTVL.